This T cell receptor (beta chain) was retrieved from a study of cytomegalovirus exposure and HLA in healthy donors. The study's findings and limits: In the roughly 110 validation repertoires, 94% of cluster scores exceeded 0, per a later analysis. It was 164 TCR beta chains that were listed as cytomegalovirus-associated.

Repertoires were generated with immunoSEQ multiplex PCR, while TCRdb's copy carries only in-frame clones and drops some. The sample includes roughly 50,000 clones, more than 75% of them seen just once. Trimming left V 1 base short and J 8 bases short, with 5 bases between. CDR1 SGHDN and CDR2 FVKESK come from the germline V gene. The CDR3 consists of 11 residues. Comments on this clone: Its specificity is not known.

The sequence was obtained from a man aged 18 to 29 in good health and CMV-seronegative. The V and J genes are TRBV14 and TRBJ1-2; no reliable D call. What was sequenced was PBMCs. The chain's CDR3 is CASSQGQGYTF. The CDR3 bases are TGTGCCAGCAGCCAAGGGCAAGGCTACACCTTC.